A single sample is the source of the 27 T cell receptor beta chains below, sequenced in a study of blood T cell repertoires in COVID-19. TCRdb's table, derived via immunoSEQ multiplex PCR, lists solely in-frame clones and lacks some. The sample includes roughly 130,000 clones, about four fifths seen only once; the top ten take about an eighth. Material for sequencing was peripheral blood. The receptors here all came from a man aged 80 or over with acute or convalescent COVID-19.

The gene calls are TRBV7-6 and TRBJ2-7; TRBD1 aligns across 7 bases. CDR1 is SGHVS, CDR2 FNYEAQ, per germline. The trim removed 5 bases at V and 0 bases at J, leaving 7 bases unmatched. The CDR3 covers 15 residues. The CDR3 DNA reads TGTGCCAGCAGCCTCGGGACAGACCGCTCCTACGAGCAGTACTTC. Translating it yields CASSLGTDRSYEQYF.

This chain joins TRBV30 and TRBJ2-2; a weak D match, TRBD1 (5 bases). Germline V lookup: CDR1 GTSNPN, CDR2 SVGIG (reference sequence). V lost 0 bases to trimming and J lost 3 bases, with 8 bases between them. CDR3 length equals 14 residues. The chain's CDR3 is CAWSVQGDTGELFF. Written as DNA, the CDR3 is TGTGCCTGGAGTGTACAAGGGGACACCGGGGAGCTGTTTTTT.

The chain recombines TRBV6-5 with TRBJ1-5; TRBD1 might be the D (6 bases). Trimming stripped 5 bases from V and 4 bases from J, with 15 bases between. The germline CDR1 and CDR2 sequences are MNHEY and SVGAGI. The CDR3 contains 15 residues. This CDR3 is CASSPGWQGNQPQHF. CDR3 nucleotides: TGTGCCAGCAGTCCCGGGTGGCAGGGGAATCAGCCCCAGCATTTT.

The genes are TRBV11-3 and TRBJ2-1, with D possibly being TRBD1 (5 bases). This CDR3 has 14 amino acids. V lost 5 bases and J 2 bases, leaving 10 bases between the germline ends. Germline-derived CDR1 and CDR2 are SGHNT and YENEEA. CDR3 amino acids: CASSPPGPYNEQFF. The CDR3 DNA is TGTGCCAGCAGCCCCCCAGGGCCCTACAATGAGCAGTTCTTC.

Notes on this clone: The identical CDR3 is also encoded by other nucleotide sequences in the sample. The chain uses TRBV18 and TRBJ1-5; D ambiguous. This CDR3 spans 13 amino acids. CDR1 is KGHSH, CDR2 LQKENI, per germline. V lost 2 bases to trimming and J lost 4 bases, with 6 bases between them. CDR3 nucleotide sequence: TGTGCCAGCTCACCAGACAATAATCAGCCCCAGCATTTT. It translates to CASSPDNNQPQHF.

This clone was detected only once. V usage is TRBV9 and J usage is TRBJ2-5; 11 bases map to TRBD2. The CDR3 length is 16 residues. Germline trimming cut 3 bases from V and 5 bases from J; bases unmatched to any gene: 9. The germline V gene encodes CDR1 SGDLS and CDR2 YYNGEE. CDR3 bases: TGTGCCAGCAGCGAACTTAGCGGGGGGGCATGGGAGACCCAGTACTTC. Translated, it gives CASSELSGGAWETQYF.

The V gene is TRBV2, the J gene TRBJ1-5; D gene unclear. Looked up from germline, CDR1 is SNHLY and CDR2 is FYNNEI. This CDR3 has 14 amino acids. Trimming shortened V by 8 bases and J by 7 bases, and 18 bases separated the two germline ends. As DNA, the CDR3 is TGTGCCAGCCGAGTAGGCCGAGGGATCCAGCCCCAGCATTTT. The encoded protein is CASRVGRGIQPQHF.

The V and J genes are TRBV28 and TRBJ1-2; tentative D call: TRBD1 (6 bases). V was pared by 6 bases and J by 5 bases, with 13 bases between. From germline, CDR1 is MDHEN and CDR2 SYDVKM. CDR3 length equals 13 residues. The CDR3 loop is CASRSGGTYGYTF. CDR3 DNA: TGTGCCAGCAGGTCGGGGGGGACATATGGCTACACCTTC.

This rearrangement joins TRBV6-5 to TRBJ2-3, with 7 bases identical to TRBD2. This CDR3 has 14 residues. J gave up 6 bases and V 8 bases, and 11 bases lay outside the gene matches. CDR1 MNHEY and CDR2 SVGAGI come from the germline V gene. The CDR3 protein is CASRLSGGGDTQYF. DNA for the CDR3: TGTGCCAGCCGATTGTCGGGGGGAGGGGATACGCAGTATTTT.

The chain recombines TRBV12-3 or TRBV12-4 with TRBJ1-2; D gene uncertain. The V end lost 7 bases, the J end lost 2 bases, and 8 bases lay between the germline ends. The CDR3 is made up of 12 amino acids. CDR3 DNA sequence: TGTGCCAGCACGAGGGAAAACTATGGCTACACCTTC. Protein product: CASTRENYGYTF.

This sequence joins TRBV6-5 and TRBJ2-3; the D gene is possibly TRBD1 (5 bases). Germline CDR1 is MNHEY and CDR2 is SVGAGI. This CDR3 is 16 amino acids long. The germline V and J ends were trimmed by 0 bases and 3 bases, with 13 bases remaining between them. CDR3 DNA sequence: TGTGCCAGCAGTTACTCCCAAGGGGTGCAGACAGATACGCAGTATTTT. Its protein is CASSYSQGVQTDTQYF.

A word on this clone: Other DNA sequences in this specimen translate into the identical CDR3. The gene calls are TRBV28 and TRBJ1-5, with 7 positions matching TRBD1. Germline values: CDR1 MDHEN, CDR2 SYDVKM. CDR3 length equals 14 residues. V gave up 4 bases and J gave up 2 bases; unmatched junction bases: 2. CDR3 loop: CASSSGQGNQPQHF. CDR3 in DNA: TGTGCCAGCAGTTCCGGACAGGGCAATCAGCCCCAGCATTTT.

The chain uses TRBV30 and TRBJ1-2, with D uncertain. The length of the CDR3 is 10 residues. Germline V gene lookup returns CDR1 GTSNPN and CDR2 SVGIG (reference sequence). V lost 2 bases to trimming and J lost 5 bases, with 3 bases between them. In DNA form, the CDR3 reads TGTGCCTGGAGTCCATATGGCTACACCTTC. This sequence encodes CAWSPYGYTF.

The rearrangement joins TRBV5-1 to TRBJ2-7; a weak D match, TRBD1 (5 bases). Per the germline V gene, CDR1 is SGHRS and CDR2 is YFSETQ. The CDR3 loop spans 13 amino acids. The V and J ends lost 2 bases and 5 bases respectively, with 11 bases between them. The CDR3: CASSLSGFDEQYF. The CDR3 region has the DNA TGCGCCAGCAGCTTATCAGGGTTCGACGAGCAGTACTTC.

The V and J genes are TRBV18 and TRBJ1-2; TRBD1 matches at 8 bases. Germline V gene data show CDR1 as KGHSH and CDR2 as LQKENI. The CDR3 extends over 14 amino acids. J lost 2 bases, V lost 3 bases, and 2 bases had no gene match. The CDR3, as DNA: TGTGCCAGCTCACCGGACAGGGCGAACTATGGCTACACCTTC. As protein: CASSPDRANYGYTF. Filled out from reference TRBV18 and TRBJ1-2, the complete variable domain reads NAGVMQNPRHLVRRRGQEARLRCSPMKGHSHVYWYRQLPEEGLKFMVYLQKENIIDESGMPKERFSAEFPKEGPSILRIQQVVRGDSAAYFCASSPDRANYGYTFGSGTRLTVV.

The chain recombines TRBV5-1 with TRBJ2-1; D is possibly TRBD2 (5 bases). Trimming shortened V by 1 base and J by 5 bases, and 19 bases separated the two germline ends. The CDR3 contains 17 residues. The germline V gene has CDR1 SGHRS and CDR2 YFSETQ. The CDR3 nucleotides are TGCGCCAGCAGCTTGATTCGGACTCGGACCTTTCACAATGAGCAGTTCTTC. It specifies CASSLIRTRTFHNEQFF.

This chain uses TRBV7-3 with TRBJ2-1; TRBD2 agrees at 9 bases. The CDR3 runs to 15 residues. Germline CDR1 reads SGHTA; CDR2 reads FQGTGA. After removal of 5 bases from V and 3 bases from J, the junction contained 5 bases not matched to a gene. This chain's CDR3 is CASSVAGDYYNEQFF. In nucleotides, the CDR3 is TGTGCCAGCAGCGTAGCGGGGGACTACTACAATGAGCAGTTCTTC.

A few counts support this clone. The CDR3 region has the DNA TGTGCCAGTAGTATGACCAGGAGCTACACCTTC. This sequence encodes CASSMTRSYTF. The chain combines TRBV19 with TRBJ1-2; D is unresolved. The CDR3 has 11 amino acids. The V end lost 3 bases, the J end lost 9 bases, and 8 bases lay between the germline ends. The germline V gene encodes CDR1 LNHDA and CDR2 SQIVND (reference sequence).

This clone was seen more than once but under ten times. This sequence joins TRBV6-6 and TRBJ1-5; D is unclear. The V end lost 2 bases, the J end lost 8 bases, and 7 bases lay between the germline ends. The CDR3 length is 12 residues. The germline CDR1 and CDR2 sequences are MNHNY and SVGAGI (reference sequence). The CDR3 is CASSYPGEPQHF. The DNA for the CDR3 is TGTGCCAGCAGTTACCCCGGGGAGCCCCAGCATTTT.

This chain links TRBV28 with TRBJ2-1; TRBD1 aligns across 9 bases. The germline V gene encodes CDR1 MDHEN and CDR2 SYDVKM. V gave up 8 bases and J gave up 7 bases; unmatched junction bases: 6. The CDR3 has 13 residues. The CDR3 region has the DNA TGTGCCAGCGGGACAGGGAACGAGAATGAGCAGTTCTTC. Translation: CASGTGNENEQFF.

V is TRBV20-1 and J is TRBJ1-5; 7 nucleotides match TRBD1. Germline V gene data show CDR1 as DFQATT and CDR2 as SNEGSKA (reference sequence). The trim removed 5 bases at V and 0 bases at J, leaving 10 bases unmatched. This CDR3 is built from 16 residues. The CDR3 loop reads CSAGDREAFSNQPQHF. The CDR3 DNA follows: TGCAGTGCTGGTGACAGGGAGGCTTTTAGCAATCAGCCCCAGCATTTT.

The rearrangement links TRBV7-8 to TRBJ2-7; D is perhaps TRBD1 (6 bases). Germline V gene lookup returns CDR1 SGHVS and CDR2 FQNEAQ. The length of the CDR3 is 15 residues. V lost 5 bases, J lost 2 bases, and 16 bases lay in between. The CDR3 coding sequence is TGTGCCAGCAGCGAACGAGGACAGAGAACCTACGAGCAGTACTTC. It specifies CASSERGQRTYEQYF.

J is TRBJ2-3 and V is TRBV2, with no clear D. The CDR3 runs to 12 residues. V was cut by 7 bases and J by 6 bases, with 11 bases left in between. The V gene's germline CDR1 is SNHLY and CDR2 FYNNEI. The CDR3 coding sequence is TGTGCCAGCACCCCGTCCGGGGATACGCAGTATTTT. This encodes CASTPSGDTQYF.

The gene calls are TRBV18 and TRBJ2-2; TRBD1 aligns across 10 bases. V trimming: 3 bases; J trimming: 4 bases; junction bases outside the gene matches: 2. CDR3 length equals 15 residues. Germline CDR1 reads KGHSH; CDR2 reads LQKENI. The CDR3 nucleotides are TGTGCCAGCTCACCCGGGACAGGGGCCACCGGGGAGCTGTTTTTT. Residues: CASSPGTGATGELFF.

V gene TRBV5-1 combines with J gene TRBJ2-1, with 10 bases identical to TRBD2. The V and J ends lost 4 bases and 7 bases, in that order; junction bases with no gene match: 8. Germline V gives CDR1 SGHRS, CDR2 YFSETQ. CDR3 length equals 15 residues. CDR3 bases: TGCGCCAGCAGCGCGAGCGGGGGGGCTATAAATGAGCAGTTCTTC. This translates into CASSASGGAINEQFF.

The chain employs TRBV27 and TRBJ2-4, with TRBD2 matching over 7 bases. V was pared by 3 bases and J by 3 bases, with 5 bases of the junction left unmatched. Germline loops: CDR1 MNHEY, CDR2 SMNVEV (reference sequence). There are 15 residues in the CDR3. The CDR3 loop reads CASSFGGGDKNIQYF. CDR3 in DNA: TGTGCCAGCAGTTTTGGCGGGGGAGACAAAAACATTCAGTACTTC.

The table lists this clone with a few counts. The chain combines TRBV6-6 with TRBJ1-4; 8 nucleotides agree with TRBD1. This CDR3 comprises 16 residues. Germline V CDR1 and CDR2: MNHNY, SVGAGI (reference sequence). Trimming removed 4 bases from V and 5 bases from J; junction bases left unmatched: 9. DNA of the CDR3: TGTGCCAGCAGTTCAGGGACAGGACTACGCAATGAAAAACTGTTTTTT. It codes for CASSSGTGLRNEKLFF.